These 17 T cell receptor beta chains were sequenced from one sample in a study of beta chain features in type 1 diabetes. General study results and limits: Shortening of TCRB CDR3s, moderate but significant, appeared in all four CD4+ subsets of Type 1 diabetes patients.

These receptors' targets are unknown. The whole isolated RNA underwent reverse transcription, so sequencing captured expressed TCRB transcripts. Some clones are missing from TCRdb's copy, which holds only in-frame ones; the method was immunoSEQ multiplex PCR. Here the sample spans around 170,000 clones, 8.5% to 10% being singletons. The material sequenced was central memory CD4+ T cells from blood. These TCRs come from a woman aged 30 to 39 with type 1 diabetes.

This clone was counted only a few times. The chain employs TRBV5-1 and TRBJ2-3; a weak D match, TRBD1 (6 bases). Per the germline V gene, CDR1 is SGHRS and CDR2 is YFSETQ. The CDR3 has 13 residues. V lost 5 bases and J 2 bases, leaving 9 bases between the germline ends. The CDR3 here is CASRWGPTDTQYF. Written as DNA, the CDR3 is TGCGCCAGCAGATGGGGGCCCACAGATACGCAGTATTTT.

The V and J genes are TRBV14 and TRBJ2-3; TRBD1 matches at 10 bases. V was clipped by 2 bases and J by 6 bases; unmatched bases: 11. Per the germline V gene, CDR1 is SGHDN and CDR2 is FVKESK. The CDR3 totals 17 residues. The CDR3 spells CASSQPLRTGGSDTQYF. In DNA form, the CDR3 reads TGTGCCAGCAGCCAACCCCTAAGGACAGGGGGATCCGATACGCAGTATTTT.

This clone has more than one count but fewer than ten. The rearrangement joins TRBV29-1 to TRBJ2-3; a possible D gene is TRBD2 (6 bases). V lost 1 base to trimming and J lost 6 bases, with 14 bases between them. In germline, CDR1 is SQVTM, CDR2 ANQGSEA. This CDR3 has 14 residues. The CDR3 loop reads CSVEAGVRGDTQYF. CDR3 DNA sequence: TGCAGCGTTGAAGCGGGAGTTCGGGGGGATACGCAGTATTTT.

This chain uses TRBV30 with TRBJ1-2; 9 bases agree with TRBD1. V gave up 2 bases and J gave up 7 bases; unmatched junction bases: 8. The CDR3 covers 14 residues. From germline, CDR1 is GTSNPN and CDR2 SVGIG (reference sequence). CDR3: CAWSKNRGHLGYTF. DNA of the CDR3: TGTGCCTGGAGTAAGAACAGGGGGCATCTTGGCTACACCTTC.

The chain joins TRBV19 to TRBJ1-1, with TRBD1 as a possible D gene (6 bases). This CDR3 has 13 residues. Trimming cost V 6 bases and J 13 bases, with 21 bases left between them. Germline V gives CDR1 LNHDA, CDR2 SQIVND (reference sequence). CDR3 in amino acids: CASRSYDDRPGFF. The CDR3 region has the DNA TGTGCCAGTAGATCCTACGACGACAGGCCAGGTTTCTTT.

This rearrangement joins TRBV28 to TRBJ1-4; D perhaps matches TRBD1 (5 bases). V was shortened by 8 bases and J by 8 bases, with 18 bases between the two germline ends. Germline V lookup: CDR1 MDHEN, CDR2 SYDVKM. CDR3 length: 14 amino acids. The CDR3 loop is CASGLGGMGEKLFF. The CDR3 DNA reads TGTGCCAGCGGCCTCGGGGGTATGGGGGAAAAACTGTTTTTT.

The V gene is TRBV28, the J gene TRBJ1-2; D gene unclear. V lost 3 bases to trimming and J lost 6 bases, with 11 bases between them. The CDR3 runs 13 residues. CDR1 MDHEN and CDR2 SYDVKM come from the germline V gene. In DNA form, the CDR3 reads TGTGCCAGCAGTTTGGGCAGGTCGAATGGCTACACCTTC. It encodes CASSLGRSNGYTF.

The CDR3 DNA reads as TGTGCCAGCACCCTGGACCTGTCGGGGCAAGAGACCCAGTACTTC. Protein product: CASTLDLSGQETQYF. The chain couples TRBV2 to TRBJ2-5; maybe TRBD2 (5 bases). With 7 bases removed from V and 2 bases from J, the gap between germline ends came to 17 bases. The CDR3 length is 15 residues. CDR1 SNHLY and CDR2 FYNNEI come from the germline V gene.

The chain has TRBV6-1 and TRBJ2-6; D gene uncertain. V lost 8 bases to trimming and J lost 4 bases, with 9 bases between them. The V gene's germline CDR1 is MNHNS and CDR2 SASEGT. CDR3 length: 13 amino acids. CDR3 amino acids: CASVLAGANVLTF. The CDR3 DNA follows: TGTGCCAGCGTTTTAGCCGGGGCCAACGTCCTGACTTTC.

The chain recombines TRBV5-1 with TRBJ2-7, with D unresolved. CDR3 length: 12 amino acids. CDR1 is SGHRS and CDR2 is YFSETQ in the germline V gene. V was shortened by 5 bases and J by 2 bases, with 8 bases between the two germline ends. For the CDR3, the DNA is TGCGCCAGCAGTTCGCCGGCCTACGAGCAGTACTTC. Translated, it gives CASSSPAYEQYF.

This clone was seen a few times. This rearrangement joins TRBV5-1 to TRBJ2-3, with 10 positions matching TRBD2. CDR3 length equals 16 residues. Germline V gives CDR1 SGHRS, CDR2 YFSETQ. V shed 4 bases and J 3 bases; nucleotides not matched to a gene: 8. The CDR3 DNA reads TGCGCCAGCAGCCGTCTAGCGGGAGATTGGACAGATACGCAGTATTTT. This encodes CASSRLAGDWTDTQYF.

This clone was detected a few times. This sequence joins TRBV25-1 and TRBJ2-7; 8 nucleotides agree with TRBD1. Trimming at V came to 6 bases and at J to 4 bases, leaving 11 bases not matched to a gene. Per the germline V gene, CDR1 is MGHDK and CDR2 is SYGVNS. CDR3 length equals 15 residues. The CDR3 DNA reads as TGTGCCAGCAGAGCACCAGACAGGGGAGGATACGAGCAGTACTTC. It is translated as CASRAPDRGGYEQYF.

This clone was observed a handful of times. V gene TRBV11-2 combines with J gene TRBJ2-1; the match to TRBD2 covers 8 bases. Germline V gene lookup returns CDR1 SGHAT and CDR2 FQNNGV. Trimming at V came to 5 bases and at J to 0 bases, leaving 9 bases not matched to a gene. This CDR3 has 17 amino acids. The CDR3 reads CASSLRLATSSYNEQFF. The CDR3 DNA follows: TGTGCCAGCAGCCTAAGACTAGCGACGAGCTCCTACAATGAGCAGTTCTTC.

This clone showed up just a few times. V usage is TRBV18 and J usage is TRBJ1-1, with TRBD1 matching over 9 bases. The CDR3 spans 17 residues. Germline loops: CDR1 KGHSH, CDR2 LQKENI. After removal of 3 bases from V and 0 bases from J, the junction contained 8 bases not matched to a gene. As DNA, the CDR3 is TGTGCCAGCTCACCCCCGAGGACAGGGGTAATGAACACTGAAGCTTTCTTT. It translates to CASSPPRTGVMNTEAFF.

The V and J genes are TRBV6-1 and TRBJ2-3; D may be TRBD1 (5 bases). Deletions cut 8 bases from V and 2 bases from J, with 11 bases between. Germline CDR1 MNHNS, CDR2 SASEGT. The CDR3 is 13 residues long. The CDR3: CASAGRPTDTQYF. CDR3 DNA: TGTGCCAGCGCAGGGCGGCCCACAGATACGCAGTATTTT.

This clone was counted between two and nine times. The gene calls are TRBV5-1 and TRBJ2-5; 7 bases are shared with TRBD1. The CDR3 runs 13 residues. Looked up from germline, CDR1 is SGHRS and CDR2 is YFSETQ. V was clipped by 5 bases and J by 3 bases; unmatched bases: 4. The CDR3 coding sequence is TGCGCCAGCAGTATCCAGGGGGAAGAGACCCAGTACTTC. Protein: CASSIQGEETQYF.

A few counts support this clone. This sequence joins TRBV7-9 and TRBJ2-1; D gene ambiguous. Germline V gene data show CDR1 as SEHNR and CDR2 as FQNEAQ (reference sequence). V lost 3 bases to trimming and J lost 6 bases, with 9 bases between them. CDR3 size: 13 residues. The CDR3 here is CASSFEQFNEQFF. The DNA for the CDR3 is TGTGCCAGCAGCTTTGAACAGTTCAATGAGCAGTTCTTC.